These 32 T cell receptor beta chains originate from one sample sequenced in a study of blood T cell repertoires in COVID-19. Only in-frame clones appear in the TCRdb table, and some are missing; sequencing was by immunoSEQ multiplex PCR. Among 71,000 or so clones listed, 70% to 85% were seen once. The sample comprised peripheral blood. All receptors derive from a man between 65 and 85 years old with acute or convalescent COVID-19.

The chain carries TRBV19 and TRBJ2-2; D remains ambiguous. Germline CDR1 LNHDA, CDR2 SQIVND (reference sequence). V lost 5 bases and J lost 2, with 9 bases in between. The CDR3 contains 14 residues. The CDR3: CASSSGLNTGELFF. As DNA, the CDR3 is TGTGCCAGTAGTTCGGGTCTCAACACCGGGGAGCTGTTTTTT.

V and J are TRBV10-3 and TRBJ2-5, with TRBD1 as a possible D gene (6 bases). V lost 6 bases and J 5 bases, leaving 13 bases between the germline ends. The CDR3 sequence is 13 residues long. The germline gives CDR1 ENHRY, CDR2 SYGVKD. CDR3 residues: CAIRLQGGETQYF. CDR3 bases: TGTGCCATCAGGCTACAGGGCGGGGAGACCCAGTACTTC.

The chain couples TRBV30 to TRBJ2-1; TRBD2 matches at 16 bases. From germline, CDR1 is GTSNPN and CDR2 SVGIG (reference sequence). J gave up 8 bases and V 0 bases, and 7 bases lay outside the gene matches. The CDR3 is made up of 17 amino acids. This chain's CDR3 is CAWSVLTGTSGRDEQFF. DNA of the CDR3: TGTGCCTGGAGTGTCCTGACCGGGACTAGCGGGAGGGATGAGCAGTTCTTC.

The chain joins TRBV6-4 to TRBJ1-1; D uncertain. The V gene lost 0 bases and the J gene lost 9 bases, with 14 bases spanning the gap. This CDR3 region has 14 residues. Germline values: CDR1 MRHNA, CDR2 SNTAGT. The CDR3 loop reads CASSDSGQPGKAFF. CDR3 coding DNA: TGTGCCAGCAGTGACTCGGGCCAGCCCGGGAAAGCTTTCTTT.

The rearrangement uses TRBV11-2 and TRBJ2-7; TRBD1 aligns across 7 bases. The CDR3 extends over 12 amino acids. With V trimmed by 5 bases and J by 7 bases, 5 bases remained unmatched. In germline, CDR1 is SGHAT, CDR2 FQNNGV. The CDR3 DNA sequence: TGTGCCAGCAGCCAACAGGGGAATGAGCAGTACTTC. This translates into CASSQQGNEQYF.

The chain has TRBV6-1 and TRBJ1-1; the match to TRBD1 covers 7 bases. J was trimmed by 4 bases and V by 6 bases; bases with no gene match: 11. The CDR3 loop spans 15 amino acids. The germline V gene encodes CDR1 MNHNS and CDR2 SASEGT. CDR3 DNA: TGTGCCAGCAGCCGAAATACAGGGGACGGCACTGAAGCTTTCTTT. This sequence encodes CASSRNTGDGTEAFF.

This clone was seen once. This chain connects TRBV18 to TRBJ1-2; D gene ambiguous. The germline V and J ends were trimmed by 1 base and 8 bases, with 17 bases remaining between them. Germline CDR1 reads KGHSH; CDR2 reads LQKENI. This CDR3 contains 15 residues. This CDR3 is CASSPQPGEGSGYTF. CDR3 in DNA: TGTGCCAGCTCACCACAACCGGGTGAGGGTTCGGGCTACACCTTC.

The rearrangement joins TRBV6-5 to TRBJ2-7; tentative D call: TRBD2 (5 bases). Looked up from germline, CDR1 is MNHEY and CDR2 is SVGAGI. Trimming removed 7 bases at V and 2 bases at J, with 12 bases between. The CDR3 contains 13 residues. As DNA, the CDR3 is TGTGCCAGCAAGAGGGCAGACACCTACGAGCAGTACTTC. This codes for CASKRADTYEQYF.

Comments on this clone: The sample has other DNA sequences that encode this CDR3 too. The CDR3 is CASSQASGGTEAFF. The DNA for the CDR3 is TGTGCCAGCAGCCAAGCTTCAGGGGGCACTGAAGCTTTCTTT. The rearrangement uses TRBV3-1 (or the pseudogene TRBV3-2) and TRBJ1-1; 7 bases match TRBD1. CDR3 size: 14 residues. Germline assignment: CDR1 LGHDT and CDR2 YNNKEL (reference sequence). V shed 1 base and J 4 bases; nucleotides not matched to a gene: 3.

The chain couples TRBV2 to TRBJ1-4; TRBD1 aligns across 9 bases. The trim removed 10 bases at V and 4 bases at J, leaving 10 bases unmatched. The germline gives CDR1 SNHLY, CDR2 FYNNEI. This CDR3 is built from 15 residues. The CDR3 DNA reads TGTGCCACTTCCCGGGACAGGGCGGGTAATGAAAAACTGTTTTTT. Encoded protein: CATSRDRAGNEKLFF. Combining the CDR3 with reference TRBV2 and TRBJ1-4 gives the whole variable domain EPEVTQTPSHQVTQMGQEVILRCVPISNHLYFYWYRQILGQKVEFLVSFYNNEISEKSEIFDDQFSVERPDGSNFTLKIRSTKLEDSAMYFCATSRDRAGNEKLFFGSGTQLSVL.

The chain joins TRBV19 to TRBJ2-1; 7 bases are shared with TRBD2. Unmatched junction bases numbered 16, after V lost 5 bases and J lost 0 bases. Looked up from germline, CDR1 is LNHDA and CDR2 is SQIVND (reference sequence). CDR3 length: 19 residues. The CDR3 protein is CASSLRFSGPSNSYNEQFF. The CDR3 nucleotides are TGTGCCAGTAGTCTCCGTTTTAGCGGGCCTTCGAACTCCTACAATGAGCAGTTCTTC. Combining the CDR3 with reference TRBV19 and TRBJ2-1 gives the whole variable domain DGGITQSPKYLFRKEGQNVTLSCEQNLNHDAMYWYRQDPGQGLRLIYYSQIVNDFQKGDIAEGYSVSREKKESFPLTVTSAQKNPTAFYLCASSLRFSGPSNSYNEQFFGPGTRLTVL.

The V call is TRBV7-2, the J call TRBJ2-7, with D possibly being TRBD2 (6 bases). The CDR3 sequence is 14 residues long. Germline CDR1 is SGHTA and CDR2 is FQGNSA. Between the trimmed V and J ends, which lost 3 bases and 2 bases, there was a span of 11 bases. CDR3 nucleotide sequence: TGTGCCAGCAGCTTCGGAGCGGGTCCCTACGAGCAGTACTTC. The encoded protein is CASSFGAGPYEQYF.

The gene calls are TRBV5-6 and TRBJ2-6; no clear D. Trimming took 0 bases from V and 0 from J, leaving 4 bases between them. This CDR3 has 15 residues. Germline lookup yields CDR1 SGHDT and CDR2 YYEEEE. In DNA, the CDR3 is TGTGCCAGCAGCTTGGTAGTCTCTGGGGCCAACGTCCTGACTTTC. The encoded protein is CASSLVVSGANVLTF.

The CDR3 region is CASSQDRLDGDTQYF. Here the CDR3 DNA reads TGCGCCAGCAGCCAAGATAGGCTAGACGGAGATACGCAGTATTTT. The gene calls are TRBV4-3 and TRBJ2-3, with D uncertain. Trimming cost V 0 bases and J 5 bases, with 12 bases left between them. CDR3 length equals 15 residues. Germline V gene sequence: CDR1 LGHNA, CDR2 YSLEER.

V usage is TRBV2 and J usage is TRBJ2-5, with D tentatively TRBD2 (5 bases). V dropped 6 bases and J dropped 7 bases, with 12 bases sitting between them. CDR1 and CDR2 (germline): SNHLY, FYNNEI. The CDR3 has 12 amino acids. The DNA for the CDR3 is TGTGCCAGCAGGACGGACTCGGGGACCCAGTACTTC. Its translation: CASRTDSGTQYF.

This clone was recorded a few times. The CDR3 loop reads CASTSDSSGNTIYF. The CDR3 nucleotides are TGCGCCAGCACTTCGGACAGCTCTGGAAACACCATATATTTT. The chain carries TRBV5-1 and TRBJ1-3; possibly TRBD1 for D (6 bases). In germline, CDR1 is SGHRS, CDR2 YFSETQ. CDR3 length: 14 residues. Trimming took 6 bases from V and 0 from J, leaving 10 bases between them.

The table lists this clone with a few counts. The chain employs TRBV7-8 and TRBJ2-3; TRBD2 aligns across 10 bases. The CDR3 is 17 amino acids. Germline trimming cut 6 bases from V and 0 bases from J; bases unmatched to any gene: 9. The germline V gene encodes CDR1 SGHVS and CDR2 FQNEAQ. CDR3 DNA sequence: TGTGCCAGCAGGGCGACTAGCGGGCGCTTTAGCACAGATACGCAGTATTTT. It encodes CASRATSGRFSTDTQYF. The full variable domain, completed using reference TRBV7-8 and TRBJ2-3, is GAGVSQSPRYKVAKRGQDVALRCDPISGHVSLFWYQQALGQGPEFLTYFQNEAQLDKSGLPSDRFFAERPEGSVSTLKIQRTQQEDSAVYLCASRATSGRFSTDTQYFGPGTRLTVL.

V gene TRBV30 combines with J gene TRBJ2-2; tentative D call: TRBD2 (5 bases). The CDR3 is 13 residues long. Trimming left V 3 bases short and J 1 base short, with 6 bases between. Germline CDR1 GTSNPN, CDR2 SVGIG (reference sequence). The CDR3 reads CAWSGLNTGELFF. CDR3 bases: TGTGCCTGGAGCGGACTGAACACCGGGGAGCTGTTTTTT. Based on the CDR3 plus reference TRBV30 and TRBJ2-2, the full variable domain is SQTIHQWPATLVQPVGSPLSLECTVEGTSNPNLYWYRQAAGRGLQLLFYSVGIGQISSEVPQNLSASRPQDRQFILSSKKLLLSDSGFYLCAWSGLNTGELFFGEGSRLTVL.

This clone came up a few times. The CDR3 DNA reads as TGTGCCAGTCTAGACAGGGGTAACACCGGGGAGCTGTTTTTT. Protein product: CASLDRGNTGELFF. The rearrangement uses TRBV19 and TRBJ2-2; 8 nucleotides agree with TRBD1. The CDR3 is 14 residues long. Losses at the gene ends were 8 bases for V and 2 bases for J; bases not matched to a gene: 4. Germline V gene sequence: CDR1 LNHDA, CDR2 SQIVND (reference sequence).

V is TRBV18 and J is TRBJ2-3, with TRBD1 as a possible D gene (6 bases). CDR1 is KGHSH, CDR2 LQKENI, per germline. The ends were cut back, 3 bases at V and 5 bases at J, with 12 bases in the middle. The CDR3 sequence is 14 residues long. CDR3 in DNA: TGTGCCAGCTCACCTAGTTTGACAGGAGATACGCAGTATTTT. Protein sequence: CASSPSLTGDTQYF.

The gene calls are TRBV6-5 and TRBJ1-2, with 7 nucleotides matching TRBD1. The V gene's germline CDR1 is MNHEY and CDR2 SVGAGI. J was trimmed by 7 bases and V by 0 bases; bases with no gene match: 8. CDR3 length: 15 residues. CDR3 region: CASSYSSQGQSGYTF. The CDR3 coding sequence is TGTGCCAGCAGTTACTCGTCCCAGGGACAGAGTGGCTACACCTTC.

The V call is TRBV6-2 or TRBV6-3, the J call TRBJ2-1, with TRBD2 identical over 8 bases. Germline CDR1 MNHEY, CDR2 SVGEGT. This CDR3 spans 14 amino acids. V trimming: 5 bases; J trimming: 7 bases; junction bases outside the gene matches: 7. The CDR3 DNA reads as TGTGCCAGCAGTCCCAGCGGGAGATCTAATGAGCAGTTCTTC. This encodes CASSPSGRSNEQFF.

The chain recombines TRBV29-1 with TRBJ2-5; no reliable D call. There are 12 residues in the CDR3. CDR1 and CDR2 from the germline V gene are SQVTM and ANQGSEA. Between the trimmed V and J ends, which lost 4 bases and 1 base, there was a span of 7 bases. The DNA of the CDR3 is TGCAGCGTTGCCGTCTCCCAAGAGACCCAGTACTTC. This codes for CSVAVSQETQYF.

The genes are TRBV4-1 and TRBJ2-3, with 8 bases fitting TRBD2. CDR3 length equals 16 residues. Germline V gives CDR1 MGHRA, CDR2 YSYEKL. Unmatched junction bases numbered 10, after V lost 4 bases and J lost 4 bases. The CDR3 spells CASSPDTGTRSDTQYF. CDR3 sequence (DNA): TGCGCCAGCAGCCCTGACACCGGGACTAGATCAGATACGCAGTATTTT.

This clone was seen only a few times. CDR3 sequence (DNA): TGTGCCAGCAGTGCCCTTAATGGGACAGGGGGGGAATACACCATATATTTT. This translates into CASSALNGTGGEYTIYF. The rearrangement links TRBV6-4 to TRBJ1-3, with 11 positions matching TRBD1. This CDR3 comprises 17 residues. The germline gives CDR1 MRHNA, CDR2 SNTAGT. V lost 4 bases, J lost 8 bases, and 13 bases stayed unmatched.

V usage is TRBV10-3 and J usage is TRBJ2-2; TRBD1 matches at 10 bases. The CDR3 loop spans 16 amino acids. Germline-derived CDR1 and CDR2 are ENHRY and SYGVKD. The trim removed 4 bases at V and 4 bases at J, leaving 6 bases unmatched. CDR3 DNA: TGTGCCATCAGTGTAGGGACAGGGGTTGTCACCGGGGAGCTGTTTTTT. Translation gives CAISVGTGVVTGELFF.

This sequence joins TRBV27 and TRBJ2-1; 8 bases are a match to TRBD2. The V segment lost 5 bases and the J segment 12 bases; nucleotides outside the gene matches: 6. Germline values: CDR1 MNHEY, CDR2 SMNVEV (reference sequence). CDR3 length: 12 residues. CDR3 sequence (DNA): TGTGCCAGCAGTCTGGTGGCGGGAGGGCAGTTCTTC. It codes for CASSLVAGGQFF.

The chain recombines TRBV3-1 (or the pseudogene TRBV3-2) with TRBJ2-3; 7 bases agree with TRBD1. The V segment lost 4 bases and the J segment 2 bases; nucleotides outside the gene matches: 3. This CDR3 has 14 amino acids. The germline gives CDR1 LGHDT, CDR2 YNNKEL (reference sequence). CDR3 in amino acids: CASSRDSTTDTQYF. The CDR3 DNA is TGTGCCAGCAGCCGGGACAGTACCACAGATACGCAGTATTTT.

The chain recombines TRBV11-2 with TRBJ2-3; 9 bases match TRBD2. Germline CDR1 and CDR2: SGHAT and FQNNGV. The CDR3 is 20 residues long. After removal of 0 bases from V and 4 bases from J, the junction contained 17 bases not matched to a gene. The DNA for the CDR3 is TGTGCCAGCAGCTTAGATCTATCTTGGGGTAGCGGGAGTAGTGCAGATACGCAGTATTTT. This translates into CASSLDLSWGSGSSADTQYF. Full variable domain (remainder filled in from reference TRBV11-2 and TRBJ2-3): EAGVAQSPRYKIIEKRQSVAFWCNPISGHATLYWYQQILGQGPKLLIQFQNNGVVDDSQLPKDRFSAERLKGVDSTLKIQPAKLEDSAVYLCASSLDLSWGSGSSADTQYFGPGTRLTVL.

The chain uses TRBV3-1 (or the pseudogene TRBV3-2) and TRBJ2-3; D perhaps matches TRBD1 (5 bases). CDR3 length equals 14 residues. Germline V CDR1 and CDR2: LGHDT, YNNKEL (reference sequence). Trimming shortened V by 2 bases and J by 1 base, and 7 bases separated the two germline ends. In DNA, the CDR3 is TGTGCCAGCAGCCAACAGGGCGGCACAGATACGCAGTATTTT. Protein: CASSQQGGTDTQYF.

The chain combines TRBV12-3 or TRBV12-4 with TRBJ1-2; unclear D gene. The CDR3 has 13 residues. The ends were cut back, 5 bases at V and 4 bases at J, with 11 bases in the middle. The CDR3 sequence is CASSPERFYGYTF. CDR3 DNA: TGTGCCAGCAGTCCTGAGCGGTTCTATGGCTACACCTTC.

The V gene is TRBV9, the J gene TRBJ1-1; unclear D gene. CDR1 and CDR2 from the germline V gene are SGDLS and YYNGEE. The ends were cut back, 2 bases at V and 1 base at J, with 9 bases in the middle. The CDR3 covers 14 residues. In nucleotides, the CDR3 is TGTGCCAGCAGCGTCAGGCAAACGAACACTGAAGCTTTCTTT. Its protein is CASSVRQTNTEAFF.